A single sample is the source of the 27 T cell receptor beta chains below, sequenced in a study of control samples from healthy donors and cancer patients. The repertoire was sequenced with immunoSEQ multiplex PCR; TCRdb's copy has only in-frame clones and lacks some. The sample has some 130,000 clones, 92% seen once. Input material: blood. Every receptor here comes from a woman in her forties or fifties in good health.

The chain is built from TRBV2 and TRBJ1-4; no reliable D call. The germline V gene has CDR1 SNHLY and CDR2 FYNNEI. Trimming shortened V by 5 bases and J by 8 bases, and 21 bases separated the two germline ends. The CDR3 spans 16 residues. Written as DNA, the CDR3 is TGTGCCAGCAGTAAAGGGCCCAAAAACAGTTTCGAAAAACTGTTTTTT. It is translated as CASSKGPKNSFEKLFF.

This sequence joins TRBV10-1 and TRBJ2-7; D tentatively reads TRBD1 or TRBD2 (5 bases each). From germline, CDR1 is WNHNN and CDR2 SYGVQD (reference sequence). The CDR3 runs 15 residues. With 0 bases removed from V and 8 bases from J, the gap between germline ends came to 17 bases. The CDR3 spells CASSESFGATTKQYF. The DNA for the CDR3 is TGCGCCAGCAGTGAGTCTTTCGGGGCTACTACGAAGCAGTACTTC.

The chain carries TRBV2 and TRBJ1-2; D ambiguous. Trimming took 5 bases from V and 6 from J, leaving 13 bases between them. The germline CDR1 and CDR2 sequences are SNHLY and FYNNEI. This CDR3 has 13 residues. DNA of the CDR3: TGTGCCAGCAGTACAAGTCACAGCAATGGCTACACCTTC. Protein product: CASSTSHSNGYTF.

CDR3 in amino acids: CASNRASGKETQYF. The CDR3 nucleotides read TGTGCCAGCAACAGAGCCAGCGGTAAGGAGACCCAGTACTTC. The chain carries TRBV2 and TRBJ2-5, with D possibly matching TRBD2 (5 bases). Trimming stripped 7 bases from V and 5 bases from J, with 17 bases between. Per germline, CDR1 SNHLY and CDR2 FYNNEI. The CDR3 contains 14 residues.

This chain links TRBV14 with TRBJ1-4, with a weak D call TRBD1 (5 bases). The CDR3 extends over 15 amino acids. Trimming shortened V by 2 bases and J by 9 bases, and 16 bases separated the two germline ends. Germline V gene sequence: CDR1 SGHDN, CDR2 FVKESK. The CDR3 nucleotides are TGTGCCAGCAGCCAAATCAGCGGCTCAGGGAAAAAACTGTTTTTT. This codes for CASSQISGSGKKLFF.

V and J are TRBV6-5 and TRBJ2-7; D remains unclear. The germline CDR1 and CDR2 sequences are MNHEY and SVGAGI. This CDR3 has 14 residues. V lost 7 bases and J lost 1, with 14 bases in between. CDR3 protein: CASISAGPSYEQYF. CDR3 sequence (DNA): TGTGCCAGCATCTCGGCCGGACCGTCCTACGAGCAGTACTTC.

The gene calls are TRBV6-5 and TRBJ1-2; D is unresolved. The V end was cut by 8 bases, the J end by 0 bases, with 10 bases between. CDR1 and CDR2 from the germline V gene are MNHEY and SVGAGI. CDR3 length: 13 residues. The CDR3 sequence: CASLSSPNYGYTF. The CDR3 bases are TGTGCCAGCCTGAGTTCTCCTAACTATGGCTACACCTTC.

This sequence joins TRBV4-2 and TRBJ2-5; possible D gene TRBD2, 6 bases. The germline V gene encodes CDR1 LGHNA and CDR2 YNFKEQ. V lost 0 bases to trimming and J lost 9 bases, with 20 bases between them. This CDR3 has 16 residues. The CDR3 region is CASSQETGLDPRPQYF. DNA for the CDR3: TGTGCCAGCAGCCAAGAAACGGGACTCGACCCCAGGCCCCAGTACTTC.

The chain joins TRBV6-4 to TRBJ1-1, with D perhaps TRBD1 (5 bases). CDR1 MRHNA and CDR2 SNTAGT come from the germline V gene. V was clipped by 6 bases and J by 3 bases, with 11 bases between them. This CDR3 is 13 amino acids long. CDR3 loop: CASRGVGDTEAFF. The CDR3 DNA reads TGTGCCAGCAGAGGGGTTGGGGACACTGAAGCTTTCTTT.

The rearrangement links TRBV19 to TRBJ1-4; 9 bases map to TRBD1. V shed 7 bases and J 8 bases; nucleotides not matched to a gene: 8. The CDR3 contains 14 residues. In germline, CDR1 is LNHDA, CDR2 SQIVND (reference sequence). CDR3 sequence: CASKFGQGREKLFF. In DNA form, the CDR3 reads TGTGCCAGTAAATTTGGACAGGGGAGAGAAAAACTGTTTTTT. The full variable domain, in which reference TRBV19 and TRBJ1-4 provide the parts outside the CDR3, is DGGITQSPKYLFRKEGQNVTLSCEQNLNHDAMYWYRQDPGQGLRLIYYSQIVNDFQKGDIAEGYSVSREKKESFPLTVTSAQKNPTAFYLCASKFGQGREKLFFGSGTQLSVL.

The rearrangement links TRBV19 to TRBJ2-3; no definite D call. Germline values: CDR1 LNHDA, CDR2 SQIVND (reference sequence). V was pared by 4 bases and J by 0 bases, with 8 bases between. The CDR3 has 14 residues. CDR3 region: CASSTSHSTDTQYF. For the CDR3, the DNA is TGTGCCAGTAGTACTTCGCATAGCACAGATACGCAGTATTTT. The variable domain in full, with the rest retrieved from reference TRBV19 and TRBJ2-3, is DGGITQSPKYLFRKEGQNVTLSCEQNLNHDAMYWYRQDPGQGLRLIYYSQIVNDFQKGDIAEGYSVSREKKESFPLTVTSAQKNPTAFYLCASSTSHSTDTQYFGPGTRLTVL.

In its sample, this clone was seen once. CDR3 coding DNA: TGTGCCAGCAGCTTACAGGGGGTCGAGCAGTTCTTC. Translated: CASSLQGVEQFF. The chain is built from TRBV7-9 and TRBJ2-1; 7 bases align to TRBD1. Germline V gene sequence: CDR1 SEHNR, CDR2 FQNEAQ (reference sequence). V trimming: 2 bases; J trimming: 10 bases; junction bases outside the gene matches: 2. The CDR3 length is 12 residues.

The V call is TRBV4-1, the J call TRBJ2-7; the D gene could be TRBD1 or TRBD2 (5 bases each). There are 15 residues in the CDR3. Trimming removed 0 bases from V and 2 bases from J, with 11 bases in between. In germline, CDR1 is MGHRA, CDR2 YSYEKL. The CDR3 DNA reads TGCGCCAGCAGCCAAGAAAGGGACCGAGCCTACGAGCAGTACTTC. It encodes CASSQERDRAYEQYF.

V gene TRBV6-1 combines with J gene TRBJ2-7; 12 bases line up with TRBD2. Germline CDR1 reads MNHNS; CDR2 reads SASEGT. Losses at the gene ends were 1 base for V and 0 bases for J; bases not matched to a gene: 7. CDR3 length equals 18 residues. The DNA of the CDR3 is TGTGCCAGCAGTGAAGGGGGACTAGCGGGTCGGAGCTCCTACGAGCAGTACTTC. Its translation is CASSEGGLAGRSSYEQYF.

The chain is built from TRBV6-5 and TRBJ1-2; D gene ambiguous. The length of the CDR3 is 12 residues. V gave up 6 bases and J gave up 12 bases, with 17 bases separating them. Germline CDR1 is MNHEY and CDR2 is SVGAGI. This CDR3 reads CASSPQAGVNTF. In nucleotides, the CDR3 is TGTGCCAGCAGCCCCCAGGCCGGTGTCAACACCTTC.

The rearrangement links TRBV19 to TRBJ1-1, with D possibly TRBD1 on 5 matching bases. CDR3 length equals 13 residues. Trimming took off 8 bases at V and 8 bases at J, with 18 bases between the two ends. The germline V gene has CDR1 LNHDA and CDR2 SQIVND (reference sequence). The CDR3 sequence is CASWGVGLSEAFF. The CDR3 DNA follows: TGTGCCAGTTGGGGTGTGGGGCTTTCGGAAGCTTTCTTT.

This chain joins TRBV7-8 and TRBJ2-7; D perhaps matches TRBD1 (6 bases). The CDR3 has 14 residues. The germline V gene has CDR1 SGHVS and CDR2 FQNEAQ. With 1 base removed from V and 2 bases from J, the gap between germline ends came to 9 bases. The CDR3 sequence is CASSLEQGPYEQYF. As DNA, the CDR3 is TGTGCCAGCAGCTTAGAACAGGGCCCCTACGAGCAGTACTTC. Full variable domain (remainder filled in from reference TRBV7-8 and TRBJ2-7): GAGVSQSPRYKVAKRGQDVALRCDPISGHVSLFWYQQALGQGPEFLTYFQNEAQLDKSGLPSDRFFAERPEGSVSTLKIQRTQQEDSAVYLCASSLEQGPYEQYFGPGTRLTVT.

The chain joins TRBV27 to TRBJ2-2; D gene ambiguous. Trimming stripped 6 bases from V and 0 bases from J, with 14 bases between. Germline V gene lookup returns CDR1 MNHEY and CDR2 SMNVEV (reference sequence). The CDR3 runs to 16 residues. The CDR3, as DNA: TGTGCCAGCAGACAGCTGGGTGTGTCGAACACCGGGGAGCTGTTTTTT. Its protein is CASRQLGVSNTGELFF.

The V and J genes are TRBV18 and TRBJ1-6; TRBD1 is a possible D gene (5 bases). There are 13 residues in the CDR3. Trimming removed 1 base at V and 14 bases at J, with 12 bases between. Germline V gene data show CDR1 as KGHSH and CDR2 as LQKENI. CDR3 bases: TGTGCCAGCTCACCACGGGATGCGGGGGCCCTCCACTTT. It yields the protein CASSPRDAGALHF.

As DNA, the CDR3 is TGTGCCTGGAGTTCAAACCGGGACAGTTCCTACGAGCAGTACTTC. Protein product: CAWSSNRDSSYEQYF. The chain carries TRBV30 and TRBJ2-7, with TRBD1 identical over 7 bases. CDR1 and CDR2 from the germline V gene are GTSNPN and SVGIG (reference sequence). The trim removed 2 bases at V and 1 base at J, leaving 8 bases unmatched. CDR3 size: 15 residues.

The rearrangement uses TRBV27 and TRBJ2-7; 9 bases line up with TRBD2. Germline CDR1 and CDR2: MNHEY and SMNVEV (reference sequence). After removal of 4 bases from V and 3 bases from J, the junction contained 4 bases not matched to a gene. There are 14 residues in the CDR3. CDR3 protein: CASSSKREVYEQYF. Written as DNA, the CDR3 is TGTGCCAGCAGTTCCAAGCGGGAGGTCTACGAGCAGTACTTC.

This rearrangement joins TRBV5-1 to TRBJ1-2; unclear D gene. Germline V gene data show CDR1 as SGHRS and CDR2 as YFSETQ. V was shortened by 0 bases and J by 0 bases, with 9 bases between the two germline ends. The CDR3 spans 15 residues. Here the CDR3 reads CASSLEDGANYGYTF. The CDR3 DNA is TGCGCCAGCAGCTTGGAGGACGGAGCTAACTATGGCTACACCTTC.

The DNA for the CDR3 is TGTGCCAGCAGTTTGACTACAGGGATTCTCGGCTACACCTTC. It codes for CASSLTTGILGYTF. This chain joins TRBV28 and TRBJ1-2; a weak D match, TRBD1 (6 bases). The germline gives CDR1 MDHEN, CDR2 SYDVKM. The CDR3 is 14 amino acids. The V end was cut by 3 bases, the J end by 8 bases, with 16 bases between.

The chain carries TRBV7-9 and TRBJ1-4; D call uncertain. CDR3 size: 15 residues. V was shortened by 1 base and J by 2 bases, with 8 bases between the two germline ends. The germline gives CDR1 SEHNR, CDR2 FQNEAQ (reference sequence). As DNA, the CDR3 is TGTGCCAGCAGCTTAGAGGGAGGGACTAATGAAAAACTGTTTTTT. It translates to CASSLEGGTNEKLFF.

This chain joins TRBV19 and TRBJ2-7; D unclear. CDR1 and CDR2 (germline): LNHDA, SQIVND (reference sequence). V lost 5 bases and J lost 6, with 26 bases in between. This CDR3 spans 17 amino acids. The CDR3 here is CASSYKPPGPNVGEQYF. The CDR3 nucleotides read TGTGCCAGTAGTTATAAGCCCCCAGGCCCGAATGTGGGCGAGCAGTACTTC.

This sequence joins TRBV5-1 and TRBJ1-2; D might be TRBD1 (6 bases). V was trimmed by 4 bases and J by 7 bases, leaving 26 bases between them. This CDR3 contains 17 residues. In germline, CDR1 is SGHRS, CDR2 YFSETQ. DNA for the CDR3: TGCGCCAGCAGCGGTACAGGGCCTGCAGGGTACATCGCTGGCTACACCTTC. It codes for CASSGTGPAGYIAGYTF.

This sequence joins TRBV12-3 or TRBV12-4 and TRBJ2-1; no reliable D call. Trimming removed 8 bases from V and 6 bases from J, with 11 bases in between. This CDR3 is 12 amino acids long. The CDR3 here is CASRENTNEQFF. CDR3 in DNA: TGTGCCAGCCGAGAAAACACCAATGAGCAGTTCTTC.